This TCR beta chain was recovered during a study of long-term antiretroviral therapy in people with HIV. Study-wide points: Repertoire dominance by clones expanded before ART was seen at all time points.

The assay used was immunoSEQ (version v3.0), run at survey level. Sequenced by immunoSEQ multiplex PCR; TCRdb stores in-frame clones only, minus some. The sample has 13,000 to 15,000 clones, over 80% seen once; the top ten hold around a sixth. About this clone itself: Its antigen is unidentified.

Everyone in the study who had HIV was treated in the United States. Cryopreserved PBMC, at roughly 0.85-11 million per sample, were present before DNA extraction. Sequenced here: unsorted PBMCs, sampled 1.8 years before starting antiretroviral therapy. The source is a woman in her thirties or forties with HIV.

CDR3 coding DNA: TGCGCCAGCAGCCAAGATCGGCCCCAGTCTGGAAACACCATATATTTT. It encodes CASSQDRPQSGNTIYF. The chain couples TRBV4-1 to TRBJ1-3, with unresolved D. The V end lost 0 bases, the J end lost 1 base, and 10 bases lay between the germline ends. Germline V lookup: CDR1 MGHRA, CDR2 YSYEKL. The CDR3 loop spans 16 amino acids.